The clone carrying this TCR beta chain was seen once. The assay was immunoSEQ multiplex PCR, and TCRdb's table has in-frame clones only and misses some. The data show hundreds of thousands of clones, around nine tenths seen once. This specimen comes from a study of shared T cell receptors in the human thymus. V lost 1 base and J 0 bases, leaving 13 bases between the germline ends. The length of the CDR3 is 17 residues. The germline V gene encodes CDR1 MGHRA and CDR2 YSYEKL. The same data also went into a second study, on human thymus T cells. This second report adds: Resections removed during corrective heart surgery provided the thymus tissue used. V and J gene usage appeared biased in thymic and blood repertoires.

The source is a boy less than two years old with a congenital heart defect. This chain connects TRBV4-1 to TRBJ1-5; D is possibly TRBD1 (5 bases). Input material: thymocytes. The CDR3 region is CASSQGNPGISNQPQHF. The CDR3 bases are TGCGCCAGCAGCCAAGGGAACCCAGGGATTAGCAATCAGCCCCAGCATTTT.